This T cell receptor (beta chain) originates from a study of sequential checkpoint blockade in melanoma. Treatment in this sample: randomized to nivolumab then ipilimumab (arm A) or the reverse (arm B). V dropped 8 bases and J dropped 2; count of bases not matched to a gene: 16. Germline assignment: CDR1 MDHEN and CDR2 SYDVKM. This CDR3 spans 18 amino acids. Here immunoSEQ multiplex PCR was the method, and the copy in TCRdb shows in-frame clones only, minus some. This repertoire shows roughly 6,300 clones, around half found once; its top ten account for about 50%. This TCR was recovered from a human donor with melanoma. The sample was CD8+ T cells sorted from blood (inferred from file names), taken from a patient given nivolumab and ipilimumab in sequence. J is TRBJ2-5 and V is TRBV28, with 11 bases fitting TRBD2. The CDR3 DNA is TGTGCCAGCGGTGTAGCGGGGGGGGAAAGACCTAGACAAGAGACCCAGTACTTC. The encoded protein is CASGVAGGERPRQETQYF.